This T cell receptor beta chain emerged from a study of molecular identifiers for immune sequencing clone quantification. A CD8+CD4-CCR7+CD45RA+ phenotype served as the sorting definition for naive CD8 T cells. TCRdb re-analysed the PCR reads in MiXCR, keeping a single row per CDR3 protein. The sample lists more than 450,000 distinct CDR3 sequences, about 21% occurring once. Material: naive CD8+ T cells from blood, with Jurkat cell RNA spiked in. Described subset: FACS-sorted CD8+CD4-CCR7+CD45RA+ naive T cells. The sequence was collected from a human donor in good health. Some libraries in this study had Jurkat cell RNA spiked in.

Written as DNA, the CDR3 is TGCGCCAGCAGCCAGGACGGGACAGGGGCCCTGAACACTGAAGCTTTCTTT. Its protein is CASSQDGTGALNTEAFF. The chain is built from TRBV4-3 and TRBJ1-1; 10 nucleotides align to TRBD1. Germline CDR1 LGHNA, CDR2 YSLEER. CDR3 length: 17 residues. V shed 3 bases, J shed 0 bases, and the junction held 7 bases outside the gene matches.